Below are 31 T cell receptor beta chains sequenced from a single sample in a study of T cell responses to AZD1222 COVID-19 vaccine. Using immunoSEQ multiplex PCR, the repertoire was profiled, and TCRdb retains in-frame clones only, with some absent. The sample includes roughly 28,000 clones, around 90% of them seen just once. The sequencing here drew on peripheral blood, taken on day 0 of AZD1222 vaccination. The source is an adult in good health.

This chain uses TRBV7-6 with TRBJ2-7; D gene unclear. Looked up from germline, CDR1 is SGHVS and CDR2 is FNYEAQ. Trimming shortened V by 5 bases and J by 6 bases, and 8 bases separated the two germline ends. This CDR3 is built from 11 residues. CDR3: CASSPLTEQYF. CDR3 coding DNA: TGTGCCAGCAGCCCGTTAACCGAGCAGTACTTC.

The chain uses TRBV3-1 (or the pseudogene TRBV3-2) and TRBJ1-1, with D tentatively TRBD1 (5 bases). The V gene's germline CDR1 is LGHDT and CDR2 YNNKEL (reference sequence). This CDR3 contains 15 residues. Trimming shortened V by 0 bases and J by 5 bases, and 13 bases separated the two germline ends. The CDR3 region is CASSQERGAGTEAFF. The DNA for the CDR3 is TGTGCCAGCAGCCAAGAACGGGGCGCGGGGACTGAAGCTTTCTTT.

The V gene is TRBV7-2, the J gene TRBJ2-7; D is perhaps TRBD2 (5 bases). The V end lost 7 bases, the J end lost 3 bases, and 16 bases lay between the germline ends. CDR3 length: 14 residues. Per the germline V gene, CDR1 is SGHTA and CDR2 is FQGNSA. CDR3 in amino acids: CASTSAGGSYEQYF. The CDR3 DNA follows: TGTGCCAGCACTTCCGCGGGTGGCAGCTACGAGCAGTACTTC. Full variable domain (remainder filled in from reference TRBV7-2 and TRBJ2-7): GAGVSQSPSNKVTEKGKDVELRCDPISGHTALYWYRQSLGQGLEFLIYFQGNSAPDKSGLPSDRFSAERTGGSVSTLTIQRTQQEDSAVYLCASTSAGGSYEQYFGPGTRLTVT.

The chain employs TRBV5-5 and TRBJ2-7, with unresolved D. Trimming pared 4 bases from V and 6 bases from J, leaving 8 bases between. CDR1 is SGHKS and CDR2 is YYEKEE in the germline V gene (reference sequence). The length of the CDR3 is 11 residues. In DNA, the CDR3 is TGTGCCAGCAGCAGGGAAAGCGAGCAGTACTTC. It translates to CASSRESEQYF.

The genes are TRBV21-1 and TRBJ1-1; the table names TRBD1, a call not compared with the DNA. TRBV21-1 is flagged as a pseudogene. This CDR3 comprises 16 residues. In DNA form, the CDR3 reads TGTGCCAGCAGCAGGGCCGAACAGGGTGTATGCACTGAAGCTTTCTTT. Protein sequence: CASSRAEQGVCTEAFF.

The J gene is TRBJ2-5, the V gene TRBV5-5; 7 positions agree with TRBD2. Germline V lookup: CDR1 SGHKS, CDR2 YYEKEE (reference sequence). This CDR3 contains 14 residues. The V segment lost 4 bases and the J segment 1 base; nucleotides outside the gene matches: 4. CDR3 in DNA: TGTGCCAGCAGCCGGGCGGGAGTCCAAGAGACCCAGTACTTC. Protein sequence: CASSRAGVQETQYF.

The gene calls are TRBV20-1 and TRBJ2-7, with D possibly TRBD2 on 5 matching bases. The CDR3 runs 17 residues. CDR1 is DFQATT and CDR2 is SNEGSKA in the germline V gene (reference sequence). Trimming stripped 3 bases from V and 2 bases from J, with 23 bases between. CDR3 sequence (DNA): TGCAGTGCTAGTTCCCCCGGTTTCGGGGAACCCACCTACGAGCAGTACTTC. Protein sequence: CSASSPGFGEPTYEQYF.

The J gene is TRBJ2-7, the V gene TRBV27; tentative D call: TRBD1 (6 bases). CDR1 MNHEY and CDR2 SMNVEV come from the germline V gene (reference sequence). CDR3 length: 14 residues. With 0 bases removed from V and 0 bases from J, the gap between germline ends came to 6 bases. In DNA form, the CDR3 reads TGTGCCAGCAGTTTATCACAGGGCTCCTACGAGCAGTACTTC. Translation: CASSLSQGSYEQYF.

The V call is TRBV2, the J call TRBJ1-5; D unclear. The CDR3 is made up of 15 amino acids. From germline, CDR1 is SNHLY and CDR2 FYNNEI. V lost 2 bases to trimming and J lost 0 bases, with 8 bases between them. CDR3 in DNA: TGTGCCAGCAGTGAATTCCCCGGTAGCAATCAGCCCCAGCATTTT. It is translated as CASSEFPGSNQPQHF.

This chain connects TRBV24-1 to TRBJ1-4; tentative D call: TRBD1 (5 bases). This CDR3 spans 14 amino acids. The V and J ends lost 4 bases and 4 bases respectively, with 9 bases between them. CDR1 is KGHDR and CDR2 is SFDVKD in the germline V gene. The CDR3, as DNA: TGTGCCACCAGTGACTCACAGGTTAATGAAAAACTGTTTTTT. Its translation: CATSDSQVNEKLFF.

This chain connects TRBV7-8 to TRBJ2-2; the D call may be TRBD1 or TRBD2 (5 bases each). This CDR3 contains 16 residues. Germline V lookup: CDR1 SGHVS, CDR2 FQNEAQ. Trimming shortened V by 6 bases and J by 2 bases, and 16 bases separated the two germline ends. DNA of the CDR3: TGTGCCAGCAGTCTCCGAGGGGCAGGCAACACCGGGGAGCTGTTTTTT. Amino acids: CASSLRGAGNTGELFF.

This clone was seen only a few times. The chain carries TRBV6-5 and TRBJ1-1; 9 bases map to TRBD1. Germline V gives CDR1 MNHEY, CDR2 SVGAGI. V lost 7 bases, J lost 5 bases, and 8 bases stayed unmatched. CDR3 length: 14 amino acids. The CDR3 sequence is CASTARTGVTEAFF. The CDR3 DNA is TGTGCCAGCACTGCCCGGACAGGGGTTACTGAAGCTTTCTTT.

The chain employs TRBV27 and TRBJ2-1; TRBD2 matches at 14 bases. The ends lost 5 bases at V and 1 base at J; junction bases unmatched: 1. Per the germline V gene, CDR1 is MNHEY and CDR2 is SMNVEV (reference sequence). The CDR3 totals 16 residues. Written as DNA, the CDR3 is TGTGCCAGCAGTGGGACTAGCGGGAGTTCCTACAATGAGCAGTTCTTC. Amino acids: CASSGTSGSSYNEQFF.

The V call is TRBV19, the J call TRBJ1-2; 9 bases fit TRBD1. There are 15 residues in the CDR3. J gave up 3 bases and V 3 bases, and 5 bases lay outside the gene matches. The germline V gene encodes CDR1 LNHDA and CDR2 SQIVND (reference sequence). The CDR3 region is CASSMPGQGYYGYTF. The CDR3 DNA reads as TGTGCCAGTAGTATGCCGGGACAGGGATACTATGGCTACACCTTC.

The chain has TRBV2 and TRBJ1-5; D call uncertain. The CDR3 is made up of 15 amino acids. V lost 4 bases and J lost 2, with 12 bases in between. Germline V CDR1 and CDR2: SNHLY, FYNNEI. The CDR3 sequence: CASSGTLGRNQPQHF. The CDR3 region has the DNA TGTGCCAGCAGTGGAACCCTTGGCCGCAATCAGCCCCAGCATTTT.

The chain uses TRBV18 and TRBJ2-2, with 8 positions matching TRBD1. V shed 3 bases, J shed 5 bases, and the junction held 5 bases outside the gene matches. In germline, CDR1 is KGHSH, CDR2 LQKENI. This CDR3 comprises 15 residues. CDR3 in amino acids: CASSPWTGSTGELFF. The CDR3, as DNA: TGTGCCAGCTCACCCTGGACAGGGTCTACCGGGGAGCTGTTTTTT.

This rearrangement joins TRBV10-3 to TRBJ1-3; D perhaps matches TRBD1 (6 bases). The CDR3 extends over 15 amino acids. Germline CDR1 is ENHRY and CDR2 is SYGVKD. Trimming took 5 bases from V and 8 from J, leaving 19 bases between them. CDR3 region: CAISRQDLPGDTIYF. In nucleotides, the CDR3 is TGTGCCATCAGTCGACAGGATCTCCCAGGGGACACCATATATTTT.

CDR3 sequence: CASSRGLGQSYEQYF. CDR3 DNA sequence: TGCGCCAGCAGCAGAGGACTGGGACAGAGCTACGAGCAGTACTTC. This chain joins TRBV4-1 and TRBJ2-7, with 7 bases aligning to TRBD1. CDR1 and CDR2 (germline): MGHRA, YSYEKL. The CDR3 totals 15 residues. V shed 5 bases and J 3 bases; nucleotides not matched to a gene: 10.

The gene calls are TRBV6-5 and TRBJ1-5; no firm D call. V was shortened by 8 bases and J by 2 bases, with 7 bases between the two germline ends. The V gene's germline CDR1 is MNHEY and CDR2 SVGAGI. The CDR3 has 12 residues. The DNA of the CDR3 is TGTGCCAGCGGGCAAGGCAATCAGCCCCAGCATTTT. Protein sequence: CASGQGNQPQHF.

The J gene is TRBJ2-2, the V gene TRBV9, with D unresolved. Per germline, CDR1 SGDLS and CDR2 YYNGEE. CDR3 length: 13 amino acids. With 4 bases removed from V and 6 bases from J, the gap between germline ends came to 10 bases. CDR3 sequence (DNA): TGTGCCAGCAGCCCTGGGATACCCGGGGAGCTGTTTTTT. This encodes CASSPGIPGELFF.

In its sample, this clone was seen once. CDR3 bases: TGTGCCTCCAAGGTGGACTCCTACAATGAGCAGTTCTTC. This translates into CASKVDSYNEQFF. The rearrangement links TRBV2 to TRBJ2-1; D is undetermined. In germline, CDR1 is SNHLY, CDR2 FYNNEI. V dropped 11 bases and J dropped 0 bases, with 11 bases sitting between them. This CDR3 is built from 13 residues.

Within the sample, this clone is medium-sized. V gene TRBV6-4 combines with J gene TRBJ2-3, with TRBD1 matching over 7 bases. V shed 3 bases, J shed 4 bases, and the junction held 7 bases outside the gene matches. In germline, CDR1 is MRHNA, CDR2 SNTAGT. This CDR3 has 15 residues. CDR3 region: CASSENRGDADTQYF. CDR3 coding DNA: TGTGCCAGCAGTGAAAACAGGGGTGACGCAGATACGCAGTATTTT.

The chain's CDR3 is CASGTGPQSSQYF. The CDR3 DNA reads as TGTGCCAGCGGCACCGGGCCACAAAGTAGCCAGTACTTC. This rearrangement joins TRBV18 to TRBJ2-5; the D is unclear. The germline V and J ends were trimmed by 8 bases and 10 bases, with 20 bases remaining between them. Germline assignment: CDR1 KGHSH and CDR2 LQKENI. The CDR3 is 13 amino acids.

The rearrangement joins TRBV29-1 to TRBJ2-7, with 9 positions matching TRBD1. Germline V gene lookup returns CDR1 SQVTM and CDR2 ANQGSEA. The CDR3 is 15 residues long. V lost 5 bases and J lost 5; bases outside the gene matches: 13. CDR3 in amino acids: CSVRQGVGIGNEQYF. CDR3 bases: TGCAGCGTTAGACAGGGGGTCGGCATTGGTAACGAGCAGTACTTC.

The chain carries TRBV7-2 and TRBJ2-4; D tentatively reads TRBD1 or TRBD2 (8 bases each). The germline V and J ends were trimmed by 5 bases and 1 base, with 18 bases remaining between them. Germline V gives CDR1 SGHTA, CDR2 FQGNSA. CDR3 size: 17 residues. CDR3 bases: TGTGCCAGCAGCCGGGGGGGACAGGCCGGGGCCAAAAACATTCAGTACTTC. Translating gives CASSRGGQAGAKNIQYF.

The CDR3 sequence is CASSGPGQASEQYF. CDR3 in DNA: TGTGCCAGCAGCGGGCCGGGACAGGCAAGCGAGCAGTACTTC. V and J are TRBV14 and TRBJ2-7; 8 bases agree with TRBD1. Trimming removed 5 bases from V and 6 bases from J; junction bases left unmatched: 9. CDR3 length: 14 residues. The germline V gene has CDR1 SGHDN and CDR2 FVKESK. The whole variable domain, remainder taken from reference TRBV14 and TRBJ2-7, is EAGVTQFPSHSVIEKGQTVTLRCDPISGHDNLYWYRRVMGKEIKFLLHFVKESKQDESGMPNNRFLAERTGGTYSTLKVQPAELEDSGVYFCASSGPGQASEQYFGPGTRLTVT.

The V and J genes are TRBV30 and TRBJ2-7; 10 bases map to TRBD1. The junction had 9 bases not matched to a gene; V was cut back by 5 bases and J by 2 bases. The germline V gene encodes CDR1 GTSNPN and CDR2 SVGIG (reference sequence). The CDR3 consists of 15 residues. The CDR3 DNA sequence: TGTGCCTGGGACCTTACCGGGACAGGGGCCTACGAGCAGTACTTC. Its protein product is CAWDLTGTGAYEQYF. Full variable domain (rest looked up from reference TRBV30 and TRBJ2-7): SQTIHQWPATLVQPVGSPLSLECTVEGTSNPNLYWYRQAAGRGLQLLFYSVGIGQISSEVPQNLSASRPQDRQFILSSKKLLLSDSGFYLCAWDLTGTGAYEQYFGPGTRLTVT.

This clone has only a few counts. The V call is TRBV4-1, the J call TRBJ2-2; maybe TRBD1 (5 bases). CDR1 and CDR2 from the germline V gene are MGHRA and YSYEKL. V was shortened by 3 bases and J by 5 bases, with 13 bases between the two germline ends. The CDR3 is 15 amino acids. CDR3 sequence (DNA): TGCGCCAGCAGCCAGCAGACAGTCAGTACCGGGGAGCTGTTTTTT. Encoded protein: CASSQQTVSTGELFF.

DNA of the CDR3: TGTGCCAGCAGCTCACACCGGGACACTGAAGCTTTCTTT. As protein: CASSSHRDTEAFF. J is TRBJ1-1 and V is TRBV5-5; D unresolved. The CDR3 loop spans 13 amino acids. Trimming pared 3 bases from V and 3 bases from J, leaving 9 bases between. Germline V gives CDR1 SGHKS, CDR2 YYEKEE (reference sequence).

This clone has a handful of counts. The chain carries TRBV7-2 and TRBJ2-1; D uncertain. V lost 1 base to trimming and J lost 12 bases, with 16 bases between them. The CDR3 consists of 14 residues. The germline CDR1 and CDR2 sequences are SGHTA and FQGNSA. The CDR3 DNA reads TGTGCCAGCAGCTTAGTAGGTCCGTCCTCCGCGCAGTTCTTC. It yields the protein CASSLVGPSSAQFF.

The chain links TRBV6-6 to TRBJ1-4, with TRBD1 identical over 10 bases. There are 13 residues in the CDR3. The J segment lost 8 bases and the V segment lost 6 bases, leaving 3 bases of the junction unmatched. CDR1 MNHNY and CDR2 SVGAGI come from the germline V gene (reference sequence). The CDR3 here is CASRRTGGEKLFF. The DNA of the CDR3 is TGTGCCAGCAGACGGACAGGGGGGGAAAAACTGTTTTTT.